The subject of this entry is one T cell receptor (beta chain). Its antigen remains unidentified. A multiplex PCR was run with 60 Vbeta primers and 13 Jbeta primers. This table comes from immunoSEQ multiplex PCR, and its TCRdb copy is limited to in-frame clones, with some not included. The sample shows more than 110,000 clones, 82% of them seen only once. The data were obtained in a study of cytomegalovirus exposure and HLA in healthy donors. General observations from the study: Later analysis suggested most CMV-associated TCR beta chains were HLA-restricted. Reportedly, cytomegalovirus status was diagnosed with high sensitivity and specificity.

This receptor was identified in a man aged 30 to 45 in good health and CMV-seropositive. The specimen sequenced was PBMCs.

This CDR3 reads CASSLTSGGASGELFF. Here the CDR3 DNA reads TGCGCCAGCAGCTTGACTAGCGGGGGGGCCTCCGGGGAGCTGTTTTTT. The chain couples TRBV5-1 to TRBJ2-2, with 13 positions matching TRBD2. CDR1 SGHRS and CDR2 YFSETQ come from the germline V gene. V lost 1 base and J lost 6; bases outside the gene matches: 3. CDR3 length: 16 amino acids.